The clone carrying this T cell receptor beta chain was seen at least ten times. RNA transcripts gave rise to amplified TCR beta CDR3 regions. The study used the HTBI primer set for a first-round RT-PCR of the TCR CDR3. TCRdb reprocessed the multiplex PCR reads via MiXCR and lists one record per CDR3 protein. The sample lists some 620,000 distinct CDR3 sequences; around 15% were seen once. These data originate in a study of T cells in Graves' hyperthyroidism and ophthalmopathy. Study details: Staff took peripheral blood when the initial diagnosis was made, before any treatment began.

Graves' hyperthyroidism was deemed stable absent ophthalmopathy progression within 18 months. The CDR3 sequence is 13 residues long. The germline V gene encodes CDR1 SQVTM and CDR2 ANQGSEA. V shed 6 bases and J shed 1 base, with 11 bases lying between them. This chain joins TRBV29-1 and TRBJ2-3, with no clear D. The sequence derives from a woman aged 25 to 39 with Graves' hyperthyroidism. Sequencing used blood. The CDR3 nucleotides read TGCAGCGTCGACCCGACGGGCACAGATACGCAGTATTTT. This gives the protein CSVDPTGTDTQYF.